Shown below are 2 T cell receptor beta chains from a single sample sequenced in a study of blood T cell repertoires in COVID-19 (dated by TCRdb to about 2020). Library preparation used the immunoSEQ multiplex PCR assay. As stored in TCRdb, this immuneACCESS dataset retains in-frame rearrangements with V and J assigned. A fraction of the clones does not appear; measured against another copy, unresolved V genes explain less than half of the discrepancy, and the remainder lacks a known reason. The sample table contains roughly 200,000 clones; only one count was recorded for over 75% of them. The top ten constitute around 0.53% of the sample. Sequencing input: peripheral blood. The source is a man aged 50-59 years with acute or convalescent COVID-19.

The J gene is TRBJ1-5, the V gene TRBV7-2; D perhaps matches TRBD1 (5 bases). Germline values: CDR1 SGHTA, CDR2 FQGNSA. There are 14 residues in the CDR3. V gave up 5 bases and J gave up 4 bases, with 12 bases separating them. In nucleotides, the CDR3 is TGTGCCAGCAGCAGAATGGGGCGGAATCAGCCCCAGCATTTT. Its protein is CASSRMGRNQPQHF.

The J gene is TRBJ2-7, the V gene TRBV5-1, with a tentative D call TRBD1 (5 bases). The CDR3 has 15 residues. CDR1 is SGHRS, CDR2 YFSETQ, per germline. Deletions cut 1 base from V and 0 bases from J, with 11 bases between. The CDR3: CASSLNRQSSYEQYF. The CDR3 DNA sequence: TGCGCCAGCAGCTTGAATCGACAGAGCTCCTACGAGCAGTACTTC.